The clone carrying this TCR beta chain was picked up a small number of times. Its specificity is unknown. Cultured CD4+ T cell DNA was sequenced using the Oncomine TCR Beta short-read assay. From the PCR reads, TCRdb called clonotypes with MiXCR, one entry per CDR3 protein. This table has about 3,500 distinct CDR3 sequences, roughly 30% appearing once. The data are from a study of vaccination and CD4 T cells after COVID-19. Study information: Six men and four women formed the convalescents, two being Hispanic. Subjects got two shots of BNT162b2 or mRNA-1273 vaccine. Cells were stimulated with overlapping spike peptide pools from SARS-CoV-2, HCoV-NL63, HCoV-OC43 and HCoV-229E.

Treatment described: approximately 9-day PBMC culture with coronavirus spike peptide pools or control peptides (ViraFEST assay). Expansion of antigen-specific T cells with peptide pools by ViraFEST preceded sequencing of TCRs. This clonotype was obtained from a human donor who had recovered from COVID-19. The material sequenced was CD4+ T cells from blood, cultured in vitro.

The CDR3 DNA follows: TGTGCCAGCAGTCTTCCGAGTGGCACTGAAGCTTTCTTT. This translates into CASSLPSGTEAFF. The chain employs TRBV6-1 and TRBJ1-1; D gene uncertain. CDR3 length equals 13 residues. The V gene lost 5 bases and the J gene lost 4 bases, with 11 bases spanning the gap. CDR1 and CDR2 from the germline V gene are MNHNS and SASEGT.